Listed below are T cell receptor beta chains from one sample, sequenced in a study of chemoradiotherapy in HPV16-positive cancers. The protocol was immunoSEQ multiplex PCR, while the TCRdb copy is restricted to in-frame clones and leaves out a portion. This table has about 3,100 clones, 89% appearing once. This material consisted of tumor tissue, taken from a patient who underwent chemoradiotherapy. Receptors were obtained from a human donor with HPV-associated anogenital cancer. CDR3s leave out the opening cysteine and the closing phenylalanine or tryptophan. Expanded clones get a size class; other rows say once, few or many, or leave the size out.

j_gene | abundance | v_gene | CDR3aa
TRBJ1-1 | - | TRBV21-1 | ARLWAGRGGTEAF
TRBJ1-5 | - | TRBV6-1 | ASSFQGQPQH
TRBJ1-1 | - | TRBV7-9 | ASSLDAGVMWATEAF
TRBJ2-1 | - | TRBV6-5 | ASSYGAGAGNEQF
TRBJ2-4 | - | TRBV19 | ASSVTRDSYIQY
TRBJ2-5 | - | TRBV18 | ASSGNMGGQETQY
TRBJ1-1 | - | TRBV9 | ASSPLRGTEAF
TRBJ2-2 | once | TRBV4-2 | ASSLGGVAGGNTGELF
TRBJ2-2 | - | TRBV19 | ASSIGAAQLF
TRBJ1-2 | few | TRBV2 | ASSEGAYGYT
TRBJ2-1 | - | TRBV29-1 | SVAGTGSGNEQF
TRBJ2-5 | few | TRBV6-6 | ASSYAWLPGETQY
TRBJ2-1 | once | TRBV7-9 | ASSLAGQGRGF
TRBJ1-2 | - | TRBV27 | ASSWDRGYNGYT
TRBJ2-5 | - | TRBV11-3 | ALHDGARAPTQY
TRBJ1-2 | - | TRBV9 | ASSVDQGTGGYT
TRBJ2-7 | - | TRBV11-2 | ASSFWDYEQY
TRBJ2-2 | - | TRBV2 | ASSADTPNTGELF
TRBJ2-7 | - | TRBV6-1 | ASGGGLLSYEQY
TRBJ1-3 | - | TRBV6-5 | ASSYRNTIY
TRBJ2-2 | - | TRBV4-1 | ASSQGQNTGELF
TRBJ1-1 | - | TRBV27 | ASSSQGRVEAF
TRBJ1-1 | few | TRBV9 | ASSTRTDMNTEAF
TRBJ2-1 | - | TRBV9 | ASRRSGSVTNEQF
TRBJ1-5 | - | TRBV28 | ASSFGGRNNQPQH
TRBJ2-1 | - | TRBV28 | ASSLIQGAGRNEQF
TRBJ1-1 | - | TRBV11-2 | ASSLNGVEAF
TRBJ2-2 | - | TRBV4-2 | ASSQGVLAGALNTGELF
TRBJ2-7 | once | TRBV18 | ASSPARSSYEQY
TRBJ2-1 | - | TRBV6-1 | ASRTAGVIHEQF
TRBJ2-5 | - | TRBV5-1 | ASTRGQETQY
TRBJ2-7 | - | TRBV13 | ASSLTSGPSSYEQY
TRBJ2-7 | - | TRBV2 | ASSEQSYEQY
TRBJ2-7 | - | TRBV7-3 | ASSLEASGFYEQY
TRBJ1-1 | - | TRBV5-6 | ASSGTGGFTEAF
TRBJ2-5 | - | TRBV6-6 | ASTSSLAETQY
TRBJ1-1 | - | TRBV28 | ASSGQVPEAF
TRBJ2-1 | - | TRBV6-4 | ASSEGQERDEQF
TRBJ2-2 | - | TRBV19 | ASRVQGGAGELF
TRBJ2-1 | - | TRBV28 | ASSLLTSGRAREQF
TRBJ2-3 | - | TRBV28 | ASSLDPGSITDTQY
TRBJ1-2 | - | TRBV7-3 | ASSPDSSYGYT
TRBJ2-5 | - | TRBV7-9 | ASSTTGNLETQY
TRBJ2-7 | once | TRBV7-2 | ASSDRQNKEQY
TRBJ1-2 | - | TRBV5-1 | ASSADIYGYT
TRBJ2-7 | - | TRBV5-6 | ASSLTGEYYEQY
TRBJ1-4 | - | TRBV5-1 | ASSSGQGNEKLF
TRBJ1-2 | - | TRBV14 | ASSQGRRGGYT
TRBJ1-6 | - | TRBV11-2 | ASSLRDRDSPLH
TRBJ2-7 | - | TRBV19 | ASKGLAGGPHEQY
TRBJ2-1 | - | TRBV30 | AWEFGTSGGGNEQF
TRBJ2-3 | - | TRBV7-2 | ASSRNLAGGHTDTQY
TRBJ2-1 | - | TRBV19 | ASHRTGGRNEQF
TRBJ1-2 | - | TRBV10-1 | ASSEAGRSRTYGYT
TRBJ2-5 | - | TRBV5-1 | ASSQGDQETQY
TRBJ2-7 | - | TRBV25-1 | ASSESPGHKDEQY
TRBJ2-2 | - | TRBV11-3 | ASSFRPGLAGAGELF
TRBJ1-2 | - | TRBV29-1 | SVDVRGSYGYT
TRBJ2-3 | - | TRBV19 | ASRGEWGADTQY
TRBJ2-7 | few | TRBV18 | ASSQQVGDEQY